Detailed here is one TCR beta chain. This CDR3 has 15 amino acids. Germline V gene sequence: CDR1 MNHNS, CDR2 SASEGT. The V gene end was trimmed by 3 bases and the J gene end by 11 bases; junction bases not matched to a gene: 8. The entry originates in a study of blood T cell repertoires in COVID-19. Turning to the study itself: COVID-19 samples from acute and convalescent phases originated in the United States, Italy and Spain.

Profiling relied on immunoSEQ multiplex PCR, and the TCRdb table lists in-frame clones only, not all of them. In the table there are fewer than 85,000 clones, approximately 83% of which are singletons. This TCR derives from a woman between 55 and 75 years old with acute or convalescent COVID-19. The rearrangement links TRBV6-1 to TRBJ1-6; 9 bases agree with TRBD1. Material for sequencing was peripheral blood. This CDR3 is CASSDHSGQGAPLHF. CDR3 in DNA: TGTGCCAGCAGTGATCATTCGGGACAGGGAGCACCCCTCCACTTT.